One sample yielded the 29 T cell receptor beta chains listed below, sequenced in a study of shared clonotypes between healthy human individuals. Generated by immunoSEQ multiplex PCR, the TCRdb table keeps only in-frame clones and is missing some. The sample shows some 2,400,000 clones, under 97% of them seen only once. Sequences were obtained from naive CD4+ T cells sorted from blood. Indicated subset: CD45RA+ positively selected. These TCRs come from a man aged 18 to 29 in good health.

The V and J genes are TRBV18 and TRBJ2-3; D not resolved. The ends were cut back, 2 bases at V and 6 bases at J, with 15 bases in the middle. The CDR3 spans 15 residues. Germline V gene sequence: CDR1 KGHSH, CDR2 LQKENI. The DNA for the CDR3 is TGTGCCAGCTCACCAAACAGAGAACCTTCGGATACGCAGTATTTT. Protein product: CASSPNREPSDTQYF.

J is TRBJ2-3 and V is TRBV29-1; D not certain. Trimming shortened V by 7 bases and J by 2 bases, and 13 bases separated the two germline ends. Per the germline V gene, CDR1 is SQVTM and CDR2 is ANQGSEA. This CDR3 region has 13 residues. Written as DNA, the CDR3 is TGCAGCGAGACGAACATAGACACAGATACGCAGTATTTT. Translation: CSETNIDTDTQYF.

The chain joins TRBV11-2 to TRBJ1-3; no definite D call. This CDR3 is 15 amino acids long. Germline V lookup: CDR1 SGHAT, CDR2 FQNNGV. Trimming took 0 bases from V and 0 from J, leaving 6 bases between them. In DNA, the CDR3 is TGTGCCAGCAGCTTAGAGGGAGCCTCTGGAAACACCATATATTTT. Its protein product is CASSLEGASGNTIYF.

V is TRBV7-6 and J is TRBJ2-2; D is perhaps TRBD2 (6 bases). The V gene's germline CDR1 is SGHVS and CDR2 FNYEAQ. The CDR3 consists of 13 residues. V lost 9 bases, J lost 6 bases, and 14 bases lay in between. The CDR3 bases are TGTGCCAGTGGCCGGGGGAGCGCCGGGGAGCTGTTTTTT. It yields the protein CASGRGSAGELFF.

The sample holds a few counts of this clone. This sample includes further DNA sequences coding for the same CDR3. The CDR3 bases are TGTGCCAGCAGCCCTTCAGGGAATTCACCCCTCCACTTT. It codes for CASSPSGNSPLHF. This chain links TRBV28 with TRBJ1-6; D perhaps matches TRBD1 (5 bases). Looked up from germline, CDR1 is MDHEN and CDR2 is SYDVKM. V was pared by 6 bases and J by 7 bases, with 10 bases between. The CDR3 has 13 residues. The whole variable domain, filled in from reference TRBV28 and TRBJ1-6, reads DVKVTQSSRYLVKRTGEKVFLECVQDMDHENMFWYRQDPGLGLRLIYFSYDVKMKEKGDIPEGYSVSREKKERFSLILESASTNQTSMYLCASSPSGNSPLHFGNGTRLTVT.

The chain combines TRBV6-6 with TRBJ1-1, with a weak D call TRBD1 (5 bases). This CDR3 has 16 amino acids. Trimming removed 2 bases at V and 1 base at J, with 14 bases between. Looked up from germline, CDR1 is MNHNY and CDR2 is SVGAGI (reference sequence). The CDR3 loop reads CASSYPGARGNTEAFF. CDR3 DNA: TGTGCCAGCAGTTACCCCGGGGCCCGAGGGAACACTGAAGCTTTCTTT.

This clone was counted once. The V call is TRBV7-2, the J call TRBJ1-5, with TRBD1 identical over 9 bases. The CDR3 is 14 amino acids. The V gene end was trimmed by 6 bases and the J gene end by 9 bases; junction bases not matched to a gene: 9. Germline CDR1 reads SGHTA; CDR2 reads FQGNSA. The CDR3 nucleotides are TGTGCCAGCAGTCAACAGGGGGCCGGTGGGCCCCAGCATTTT. This translates into CASSQQGAGGPQHF. The variable domain in full, with the rest retrieved from reference TRBV7-2 and TRBJ1-5, is GAGVSQSPSNKVTEKGKDVELRCDPISGHTALYWYRQSLGQGLEFLIYFQGNSAPDKSGLPSDRFSAERTGGSVSTLTIQRTQQEDSAVYLCASSQQGAGGPQHFGDGTRLSIL.

The chain employs TRBV5-1 and TRBJ2-7; D not certain. CDR3 length: 15 residues. Trimming removed 2 bases at V and 2 bases at J, with 14 bases between. The V gene's germline CDR1 is SGHRS and CDR2 YFSETQ. Written as DNA, the CDR3 is TGCGCCAGCAGCTTACTTCATGTAGAGGCCTACGAGCAGTACTTC. Encoded protein: CASSLLHVEAYEQYF.

This chain uses TRBV7-8 with TRBJ2-5; D assignment may be TRBD1 or TRBD2 (5 bases each). Germline loops: CDR1 SGHVS, CDR2 FQNEAQ. Trimming stripped 3 bases from V and 5 bases from J, with 16 bases between. This CDR3 contains 15 residues. In DNA, the CDR3 is TGTGCCAGCAGCTTGGGGACCGCCGATGGGGAGACCCAGTACTTC. Residues: CASSLGTADGETQYF.

V and J are TRBV5-4 and TRBJ2-5; 7 bases line up with TRBD1. The V gene's germline CDR1 is SGHNT and CDR2 YYREEE (reference sequence). This CDR3 spans 15 amino acids. V shed 4 bases and J 5 bases; nucleotides not matched to a gene: 11. The CDR3 protein is CASSAEPTGAETQYF. For the CDR3, the DNA is TGTGCCAGCAGCGCCGAACCCACAGGGGCCGAGACCCAGTACTTC.

J is TRBJ1-2 and V is TRBV6-5, with 7 bases lining up with TRBD1. This CDR3 contains 13 residues. Germline V gene lookup returns CDR1 MNHEY and CDR2 SVGAGI. Germline trimming cut 5 bases from V and 4 bases from J; bases unmatched to any gene: 4. Written as DNA, the CDR3 is TGTGCCAGCAGTGAACAGGGGCTCTATGGCTACACCTTC. Amino acids: CASSEQGLYGYTF.

This clone occurred once. V usage is TRBV10-3 and J usage is TRBJ1-2; D gene unclear. CDR1 is ENHRY, CDR2 SYGVKD, per germline. The length of the CDR3 is 13 residues. Deletions cut 10 bases from V and 2 bases from J, with 14 bases between. The CDR3 spells CATSFQPNYGYTF. The CDR3 DNA sequence: TGTGCCACCTCCTTTCAGCCGAACTATGGCTACACCTTC.

The chain has TRBV4-1 and TRBJ2-7, with TRBD1 identical over 8 bases. The CDR3 loop spans 14 amino acids. V lost 2 bases to trimming and J lost 2 bases; unmatched junction nucleotides: 2. Germline CDR1 MGHRA, CDR2 YSYEKL. CDR3 DNA sequence: TGCGCCAGCAGCCAACCGGGACAGGCCTACGAGCAGTACTTC. This encodes CASSQPGQAYEQYF.

The gene calls are TRBV7-2 and TRBJ2-7, with TRBD1 matching 7 bases. The germline V gene has CDR1 SGHTA and CDR2 FQGNSA. The V gene end was trimmed by 5 bases and the J gene end by 4 bases; junction bases not matched to a gene: 8. The CDR3 is made up of 14 amino acids. Here the CDR3 DNA reads TGTGCCAGCAGCCGACAGGGCGTAGGGTACGAGCAGTACTTC. Translating it yields CASSRQGVGYEQYF.

This clone is a singleton in its sample. The chain links TRBV28 to TRBJ2-6; D gene unclear. V was trimmed by 7 bases and J by 7 bases, leaving 20 bases between them. This CDR3 is 16 amino acids long. From germline, CDR1 is MDHEN and CDR2 SYDVKM. CDR3 loop: CASIPSLPIEANVLTF. The CDR3 nucleotides read TGTGCCAGCATTCCGAGTCTGCCGATTGAAGCCAACGTCCTGACTTTC.

The CDR3 loop is CASSSLGLAAKNIQYF. CDR3 nucleotide sequence: TGTGCCAGCAGCTCGCTGGGGCTAGCAGCCAAAAACATTCAGTACTTC. V gene TRBV7-8 combines with J gene TRBJ2-4; D is possibly TRBD1 or TRBD2 (5 bases each). Germline CDR1 reads SGHVS; CDR2 reads FQNEAQ. The CDR3 is 16 amino acids. Trimming removed 4 bases at V and 0 bases at J, with 13 bases between.

This chain joins TRBV2 and TRBJ2-3, with 7 bases lining up with TRBD2. Germline CDR1 and CDR2: SNHLY and FYNNEI. Trimming cost V 4 bases and J 4 bases; bases outside gene matches: 5. The CDR3 length is 14 residues. The CDR3: CASSVQRGPDTQYF. CDR3 in DNA: TGTGCCAGCAGTGTACAGCGGGGTCCAGATACGCAGTATTTT.

The chain couples TRBV21-1 to TRBJ2-7. TRBV21-1 is a listed pseudogene. This CDR3 contains 15 residues. CDR3: CASSSPSHVDPEQYF. In nucleotides, the CDR3 is TGTGCCAGCAGCTCGCCCAGTCATGTGGACCCTGAGCAGTACTTC.

CDR3 protein: CASITVAGGTDTQYF. The CDR3 nucleotides are TGTGCCAGCATCACAGTAGCGGGAGGCACAGATACGCAGTATTTT. V gene TRBV6-6 combines with J gene TRBJ2-3; 9 bases match TRBD2. CDR1 MNHNY and CDR2 SVGAGI come from the germline V gene (reference sequence). V was clipped by 7 bases and J by 1 base; unmatched bases: 6. The CDR3 length is 15 residues.

This sequence joins TRBV7-2 and TRBJ1-4; TRBD1 is a possible D gene (5 bases). Germline CDR1 reads SGHTA; CDR2 reads FQGNSA. Trimming shortened V by 5 bases and J by 11 bases, and 18 bases separated the two germline ends. This CDR3 region has 14 residues. The CDR3 DNA reads TGTGCCAGCAGCGGCGGGGGGGGTGTTAAGAAACTGTTTTTT. Translated: CASSGGGGVKKLFF. Full variable domain (remainder filled in from reference TRBV7-2 and TRBJ1-4): GAGVSQSPSNKVTEKGKDVELRCDPISGHTALYWYRQSLGQGLEFLIYFQGNSAPDKSGLPSDRFSAERTGGSVSTLTIQRTQQEDSAVYLCASSGGGGVKKLFFGSGTQLSVL.

This chain uses TRBV5-6 with TRBJ1-5; D might be TRBD1 (6 bases). The ends were cut back, 3 bases at V and 1 base at J, with 11 bases in the middle. Looked up from germline, CDR1 is SGHDT and CDR2 is YYEEEE. The CDR3 runs to 15 residues. DNA of the CDR3: TGTGCCAGCAGCTCCAGGGGTCGCAGCAATCAGCCCCAGCATTTT. Its translation: CASSSRGRSNQPQHF.

The rearrangement links TRBV7-9 to TRBJ2-2; D may be TRBD2 (5 bases). Trimming pared 2 bases from V and 6 bases from J, leaving 13 bases between. The V gene's germline CDR1 is SEHNR and CDR2 FQNEAQ (reference sequence). The CDR3 extends over 15 amino acids. The CDR3 sequence is CASSLRGPTAGELFF. Written as DNA, the CDR3 is TGTGCCAGCAGCTTACGCGGGCCCACTGCCGGGGAGCTGTTTTTT.

The chain is built from TRBV27 and TRBJ2-2, with a possible D match to TRBD1 (6 bases). This CDR3 has 15 amino acids. Trimming left V 2 bases short and J 1 base short, with 8 bases between. Germline CDR1 is MNHEY and CDR2 is SMNVEV (reference sequence). The CDR3: CASSLQGLNTGELFF. In DNA form, the CDR3 reads TGTGCCAGCAGTTTACAGGGGTTGAACACCGGGGAGCTGTTTTTT.

The chain joins TRBV19 to TRBJ2-3, with 8 bases matching TRBD1. Germline CDR1 LNHDA, CDR2 SQIVND (reference sequence). V trimming: 1 base; J trimming: 1 base; junction bases outside the gene matches: 4. CDR3 length equals 16 residues. CDR3 bases: TGTGCCAGTAGTATAGGGCCGGACAGGGGCACAGATACGCAGTATTTT. Encoded protein: CASSIGPDRGTDTQYF.

The gene calls are TRBV5-1 and TRBJ1-2; 7 bases are shared with TRBD1. The ends lost 2 bases at V and 8 bases at J; junction bases unmatched: 12. Germline V gene sequence: CDR1 SGHRS, CDR2 YFSETQ. This CDR3 comprises 15 residues. CDR3 region: CASSLTPGQLEGYTF. CDR3 coding DNA: TGCGCCAGCAGCTTAACCCCGGGACAGTTGGAAGGCTACACCTTC.

The CDR3 DNA reads as TGCGCCAGCAGCCCAAACTCATGGGATAAAGAGACCCAGTACTTC. Residues: CASSPNSWDKETQYF. This sequence joins TRBV4-1 and TRBJ2-5, with unresolved D. The CDR3 contains 15 residues. Trimming stripped 4 bases from V and 3 bases from J, with 15 bases between. Germline loops: CDR1 MGHRA, CDR2 YSYEKL.

Of note for this clone: Other DNA sequences within the sample encode an identical CDR3. The J gene is TRBJ1-2, the V gene TRBV14; possible D gene TRBD1, 5 bases. CDR3 length equals 13 residues. V was shortened by 3 bases and J by 4 bases, with 9 bases between the two germline ends. Germline assignment: CDR1 SGHDN and CDR2 FVKESK. The CDR3: CASSQGRLYGYTF. CDR3 nucleotide sequence: TGTGCCAGCAGCCAGGGACGGCTCTATGGCTACACCTTC. Variable domain in full (rest from reference TRBV14 and TRBJ1-2): EAGVTQFPSHSVIEKGQTVTLRCDPISGHDNLYWYRRVMGKEIKFLLHFVKESKQDESGMPNNRFLAERTGGTYSTLKVQPAELEDSGVYFCASSQGRLYGYTFGSGTRLTVV.

The rearrangement joins TRBV6-1 to TRBJ2-7, with D possibly TRBD1 on 6 matching bases. CDR1 is MNHNS, CDR2 SASEGT, per germline. The ends were cut back, 3 bases at V and 3 bases at J, with 15 bases in the middle. This CDR3 region has 15 residues. Written as DNA, the CDR3 is TGTGCCAGCAGTGAGTATACAGGGAACTACTACGAGCAGTACTTC. It codes for CASSEYTGNYYEQYF.

V gene TRBV10-3 combines with J gene TRBJ1-1; possible D gene TRBD1, 5 bases. The germline CDR1 and CDR2 sequences are ENHRY and SYGVKD. V dropped 4 bases and J dropped 7 bases, with 7 bases sitting between them. The CDR3 spans 11 residues. CDR3 region: CAISGQFEAFF. The CDR3 DNA reads as TGTGCCATCAGTGGACAGTTTGAAGCTTTCTTT.